This T cell receptor beta chain was identified during a study of PD-L1 blockade in urothelial cancer. The data were produced by immunoSEQ multiplex PCR, yet TCRdb's version contains in-frame clones alone and is incomplete. Of some 25,000 clones listed, approximately 86% are singletons. The CDR3 runs 14 residues. Trimming took off 0 bases at V and 5 bases at J, with 11 bases between the two ends. Germline V gene data show CDR1 as GTSNPN and CDR2 as SVGIG (reference sequence). The genes are TRBV30 and TRBJ1-5; D is possibly TRBD1 (5 bases). Sequencing was performed on PBMCs, taken around atezolizumab (anti-PD-L1) treatment. This TCR came from a man aged 60-69 years with urothelial cancer. CDR3 sequence (DNA): TGTGCCTGGAGTGTAGGGGAGGGGTATCAGCCCCAGCATTTT. Its protein is CAWSVGEGYQPQHF.